The clone carrying this T cell receptor (beta chain) appeared many times. Its cognate antigen is unknown. The data were obtained in a study of T cell responses to AZD1222 COVID-19 vaccine. Study conclusions and caveats: Spike-specific TCR breadth and depth rose after two AZD1222 doses. Only five or six people who got AZD1222 tested seropositive at baseline.

Only in-frame clones appear in the TCRdb table, and some are missing; sequencing was by immunoSEQ multiplex PCR. This sample has 85,000 to 100,000 clones; just over 85% occur once, and the top ten carry about 6%. The CDR3 contains 13 residues. V was pared by 6 bases and J by 9 bases, with 15 bases between. The germline CDR1 and CDR2 sequences are MNHEY and SVGAGI. Material: peripheral blood, obtained on day 0 of AZD1222 vaccination. This TCR was sampled from an adult in good health. The chain combines TRBV6-5 with TRBJ1-5; maybe TRBD1 (5 bases). In nucleotides, the CDR3 is TGTGCCAGCAGCTTGGGGACCCTGGGGCCCCAGCATTTT. Encoded protein: CASSLGTLGPQHF.